This TCR beta chain comes out of a study of CXCR3-negative and CXCR3-positive naive CD8 T cells. Findings and caveats of the study: Both of the naive subsets showed about the same high diversity, but memory CD8+ cells had much less. TRB CDR3 hydrophobicity was greater in CXCR3-positive naive cells than in CXCR3-negative naive cells. Across naive subsets, surface CD5 expression was comparable, and TCR strength was inferred from properties of the TRB CDR3.

On this clonotype: Its antigen remains unidentified.

Preparation of TRB cDNA libraries relied on 5' RACE carrying UMI labels. TCRdb re-analyzed the 5' RACE reads; it lists each CDR3 protein once, without DNA. This specimen shows some 100,000 distinct CDR3 sequences; the ten leading clones hold about 0.35%. Triplicates of roughly 300,000 cells were sorted from each CD8+ T cell subset. The CDR3 spans 13 residues. The germline V gene encodes CDR1 SEHNR and CDR2 FQNEAQ (reference sequence). Sequenced sample: naive CXCR3+ CD8+ T cells from blood. Subset given: CD45RO-CCR7+CD27+CD95- naive CD8+ T cells expressing CXCR3 (TNR3+). V gene TRBV7-9 combines with J gene TRBJ2-1. The receptor was derived from a human donor in good health. Some clones in this sample may be carry-over from other donors' samples. CDR3 protein: CASSQPSNNEQFF.